The 27 T cell receptor beta chains in this list originate from one sample, sequenced in a study of blood T cells in healthy people across ages. Together with a sample-barcoded 5' primer, a J-beta primer mix was included in a second PCR lasting roughly 6 to 12 cycles. TCRdb passed the 5' RACE reads through MiXCR, listing each CDR3 protein once. The sample records around 1,900,000 distinct CDR3 sequences, roughly 43% being singletons. What was sequenced was blood. The source of these receptors is a human donor in good health.

This clonotype was counted between two and nine times. The chain couples TRBV6-2 or TRBV6-3 to TRBJ1-5; no clear D. The ends were cut back, 2 bases at V and 3 bases at J, with 11 bases in the middle. The CDR3 contains 15 residues. Germline lookup yields CDR1 MNHEY and CDR2 SVGEGT. CDR3 sequence reads: CASSYLYQDNQPQHF. The CDR3 DNA sequence: TGTGCCAGCAGTTACCTTTACCAAGACAATCAGCCCCAGCATTTT.

The rearrangement links TRBV5-1 to TRBJ2-5; TRBD2 agrees at 9 bases. V was clipped by 0 bases and J by 7 bases; unmatched bases: 4. This CDR3 has 14 amino acids. Per germline, CDR1 SGHRS and CDR2 YFSETQ. CDR3 sequence reads: CASSLGLAEPTQYF. CDR3 DNA sequence: TGCGCCAGCAGCTTGGGACTAGCGGAACCGACCCAGTACTTC.

The chain links TRBV15 to TRBJ1-2, with 7 positions matching TRBD1. CDR3 length: 15 residues. Germline V gives CDR1 LNHNV, CDR2 YYDKDF (reference sequence). Trimming took 2 bases from V and 7 from J; bases not matched to a gene: 10. The CDR3 region has the DNA TGTGCCACCAGCAGATCGACAGGGACCGGTGCTGGCTACACCTTC. Its protein product is CATSRSTGTGAGYTF.

In its sample, this clonotype was seen a few times. The chain carries TRBV25-1 and TRBJ2-7; 7 nucleotides agree with TRBD1. Germline V gene data show CDR1 as MGHDK and CDR2 as SYGVNS. The CDR3 is made up of 12 amino acids. J gave up 2 bases and V 7 bases, and 2 bases lay outside the gene matches. In nucleotides, the CDR3 is TGTGCCAGCAATACAGGGGCCTACGAGCAGTACTTC. Amino acids: CASNTGAYEQYF.

This clonotype was detected only once. This chain joins TRBV4-3 and TRBJ1-5; perhaps TRBD1 as D (5 bases). The CDR3 is 16 residues long. The V and J ends lost 0 bases and 5 bases respectively, with 14 bases between them. The V gene's germline CDR1 is LGHNA and CDR2 YSLEER. This CDR3 reads CASSQEGPGGHQPQHF. The CDR3 DNA follows: TGCGCCAGCAGCCAAGAGGGTCCGGGGGGACATCAGCCCCAGCATTTT.

The rearrangement links TRBV4-3 to TRBJ2-3; D gene uncertain. This CDR3 has 14 residues. With 2 bases removed from V and 4 bases from J, the gap between germline ends came to 10 bases. Germline CDR1 is LGHNA and CDR2 is YSLEER. The CDR3 sequence: CASSQQLDPDTQYF. The DNA of the CDR3 is TGCGCCAGCAGCCAACAGCTTGACCCAGATACGCAGTATTTT.

A word on this clonotype: The junction shows a germline mismatch at one end, possibly a read error. V gene TRBV27 combines with J gene TRBJ2-5; 13 nucleotides align to TRBD2. In germline, CDR1 is MNHEY, CDR2 SMNVEV (reference sequence). The CDR3 runs 17 residues. The CDR3 DNA follows: TGTGCCGGCAGGGCCCGGACTAGCGGGGGTCGCCCTAGAACCCAGTACTTC. Its protein product is CAGRARTSGGRPRTQYF.

About this clonotype itself: A much larger clone is a single base away; this may be a read error. The rearrangement joins TRBV7-7 to TRBJ2-1, with 11 nucleotides matching TRBD2. CDR1 and CDR2 from the germline V gene are SSHAT and FNYEAQ (reference sequence). The CDR3 is 13 amino acids. DNA for the CDR3: TGTGCTAGCAGCGCCCTACTAGCGGGGGAGCGGTTCTTC. Residues: CASSALLAGERFF. The variable domain in full, completed from reference TRBV7-7 and TRBJ2-1, reads GAGVSQSPRYKVTKRGQDVTLRCDPISSHATLYWYQQALGQGPEFLTYFNYEAQPDKSGLPSDRFSAERPEGSISTLTIQRTEQRDSAMYRCASSALLAGERFFGPGTRLTVL.

The CDR3 loop reads CATSGPEKEKLFF. Written as DNA, the CDR3 is TGTGCCACCTCGGGCCCTGAGAAAGAAAAACTGTTTTTT. The rearrangement uses TRBV7-2 and TRBJ1-4; unclear D gene. The V end was cut by 10 bases, the J end by 8 bases, with 17 bases between. The CDR3 spans 13 residues. CDR1 is SGHTA, CDR2 FQGNSA, per germline.

This clonotype turned up a few times. This sequence joins TRBV12-3 or TRBV12-4 and TRBJ2-1; 7 bases are a match to TRBD1. This CDR3 is 19 amino acids long. V gave up 5 bases and J gave up 0 bases; unmatched junction bases: 16. CDR3 bases: TGTGCCAGCAGTGGGACAGACGCCTCTTGGCCAAGCTCCTACAATGAGCAGTTCTTC. Translated, it gives CASSGTDASWPSSYNEQFF.

V usage is TRBV20-1 and J usage is TRBJ1-4; TRBD1 agrees at 10 bases. Germline V gene lookup returns CDR1 DFQATT and CDR2 SNEGSKA (reference sequence). Trimming at V came to 5 bases and at J to 6 bases, leaving 9 bases not matched to a gene. The CDR3 extends over 15 amino acids. This chain's CDR3 is CSAPSGTGEYEKLFF. CDR3 nucleotides: TGCAGTGCTCCCTCCGGGACAGGGGAGTATGAAAAACTGTTTTTT.

This chain connects TRBV20-1 to TRBJ2-3, with 9 bases fitting TRBD2. The CDR3 has 14 residues. Germline V CDR1 and CDR2: DFQATT, SNEGSKA (reference sequence). Trimming took 6 bases from V and 1 from J; bases not matched to a gene: 5. CDR3 DNA: TGCAGTGCCGCGACTAGCGGTGGCACAGATACGCAGTATTTT. Residues: CSAATSGGTDTQYF.

This clonotype came up once. V and J are TRBV20-1 and TRBJ2-7; D may be TRBD1 (5 bases). The CDR3 spans 12 residues. The ends were cut back, 5 bases at V and 6 bases at J, with 14 bases in the middle. Germline-derived CDR1 and CDR2 are DFQATT and SNEGSKA (reference sequence). The CDR3 reads CSAATPRVEQYF. The CDR3 DNA follows: TGCAGTGCTGCCACCCCCAGGGTCGAGCAGTACTTC.

This clonotype was seen a few times. J is TRBJ2-7 and V is TRBV6-5, with a weak D call TRBD2 (5 bases). V lost 7 bases and J lost 0, with 13 bases in between. CDR1 is MNHEY and CDR2 is SVGAGI in the germline V gene. This CDR3 spans 14 amino acids. CDR3 loop: CASTPAAGSYEQYF. The DNA of the CDR3 is TGTGCCAGCACCCCGGCGGCGGGCTCCTACGAGCAGTACTTC.

The chain links TRBV9 to TRBJ2-7; TRBD1 might be the D (5 bases). Germline loops: CDR1 SGDLS, CDR2 YYNGEE. V lost 2 bases, J lost 0 bases, and 9 bases lay in between. The CDR3 contains 14 residues. Here the CDR3 DNA reads TGTGCCAGCAGCGTGCAGGGAATCTCCTACGAGCAGTACTTC. This translates into CASSVQGISYEQYF.

The chain recombines TRBV20-1 with TRBJ2-1; the D gene could be TRBD1 or TRBD2 (5 bases each). CDR3 length: 14 amino acids. V was cut by 3 bases and J by 5 bases, with 14 bases left in between. Germline V lookup: CDR1 DFQATT, CDR2 SNEGSKA (reference sequence). This CDR3 reads CSASLTGQHNEQFF. The DNA of the CDR3 is TGCAGTGCTAGTCTCACGGGGCAGCACAATGAGCAGTTCTTC.

In this sample, this clonotype turned up many times. V usage is TRBV7-9 and J usage is TRBJ1-2; 8 bases align to TRBD1. The germline V gene has CDR1 SEHNR and CDR2 FQNEAQ (reference sequence). The ends lost 5 bases at V and 3 bases at J; junction bases unmatched: 2. The CDR3 runs to 13 residues. CDR3 loop: CASSRGQDYGYTF. CDR3 bases: TGTGCCAGCAGCCGGGGACAGGACTATGGCTACACCTTC.

CDR3 amino acids: CASSYSGLTYITF. In DNA form, the CDR3 reads TGTGCCAGCAGTTACTCGGGGCTCACCTACATCACCTTC. This chain links TRBV6-5 with TRBJ1-2, with D perhaps TRBD1 (5 bases). The germline gives CDR1 MNHEY, CDR2 SVGAGI. This CDR3 contains 13 residues. V gave up 0 bases and J gave up 13 bases, with 15 bases separating them.

V and J are TRBV7-9 and TRBJ2-1; D possibly corresponds to TRBD2 (5 bases). The length of the CDR3 is 13 residues. The germline gives CDR1 SEHNR, CDR2 FQNEAQ (reference sequence). Trimming pared 5 bases from V and 8 bases from J, leaving 13 bases between. The DNA for the CDR3 is TGTGCCAGCAGCATCGGGGTTAGGGATGAGCAGTTCTTC. Translating it yields CASSIGVRDEQFF.

Notes on this clonotype: This may arise from a read error, as a much more abundant clone is one base away. The chain has TRBV28 and TRBJ2-7, with D possibly TRBD1 on 5 matching bases. Germline CDR1 reads MDHEN; CDR2 reads SYDVKM. Trimming removed 6 bases at V and 2 bases at J, with 11 bases between. This CDR3 is 13 amino acids long. CDR3 in amino acids: CASSLDKTYEQYF. CDR3 bases: TGTGCCAGCAGCTTGGACAAAACCTACGAGCAGTACTTC.

This clonotype was seen once. This clone may be a read error of a much larger clone one base away. The chain carries TRBV7-9 and TRBJ2-7; D uncertain. The length of the CDR3 is 13 residues. CDR1 is SEHNR, CDR2 FQNEAQ, per germline (reference sequence). The CDR3 sequence: CASSLGAAYERYF. The CDR3 bases are TGTGCCAGCAGCTTAGGGGCAGCCTACGAGCGGTACTTC.

This rearrangement joins TRBV7-2 to TRBJ2-1; 9 positions match TRBD2. The CDR3 contains 16 residues. Trimming at V came to 5 bases and at J to 6 bases, leaving 11 bases not matched to a gene. Per germline, CDR1 SGHTA and CDR2 FQGNSA. CDR3 amino acids: CASSPFVAGAGNEQFF. CDR3 sequence (DNA): TGTGCCAGCAGCCCGTTCGTAGCGGGGGCAGGCAATGAGCAGTTCTTC.

This rearrangement joins TRBV12-5 to TRBJ1-5; 8 bases agree with TRBD1. The CDR3 has 18 amino acids. Germline lookup yields CDR1 LGHNT and CDR2 FRNRAP. The trim removed 5 bases at V and 0 bases at J, leaving 12 bases unmatched. This CDR3 is CASGKPLTGENSNQPQHF. The CDR3 nucleotides read TGTGCTAGTGGTAAGCCTTTGACAGGGGAGAATAGCAATCAGCCCCAGCATTTT.

The CDR3 region is CASSVGLFNEKLFF. CDR3 in DNA: TGTGCCAGCAGCGTGGGGCTGTTTAATGAAAAACTGTTTTTT. The rearrangement links TRBV12-3 or TRBV12-4 to TRBJ1-4; tentative D call: TRBD1 (5 bases). The CDR3 totals 14 residues. V lost 6 bases, J lost 4 bases, and 12 bases lay in between.

The chain links TRBV11-2 to TRBJ2-7, with TRBD1 matching 8 bases. CDR3 size: 15 residues. Germline V gives CDR1 SGHAT, CDR2 FQNNGV. V shed 0 bases, J shed 3 bases, and the junction held 4 bases outside the gene matches. Here the CDR3 reads CASSLDTGGSYEQYF. DNA for the CDR3: TGTGCCAGCAGCTTAGACACAGGGGGAAGCTACGAGCAGTACTTC.

This clonotype is a singleton in its sample. The chain couples TRBV2 to TRBJ1-2, with D unclear. Germline V gene sequence: CDR1 SNHLY, CDR2 FYNNEI. CDR3 length: 14 amino acids. Trimming took 1 base from V and 4 from J, leaving 10 bases between them. CDR3 protein: CASSEGAEFYGYTF. The DNA for the CDR3 is TGTGCCAGCAGTGAAGGGGCAGAATTCTATGGCTACACCTTC.

The chain recombines TRBV12-3 or TRBV12-4 with TRBJ1-2, with D possibly TRBD1 on 5 matching bases. The CDR3 totals 13 residues. V lost 4 bases and J lost 8, with 14 bases in between. In DNA form, the CDR3 reads TGTGCCAGCAGTTCCGCAATGACAGAAGGCTACACCTTC. Its protein is CASSSAMTEGYTF.